This T cell receptor (beta chain) was identified in a study of metastatic and nonmetastatic thyroid tumors. As processed by the authors: What underpinned the distant-metastasis classifier for papillary thyroid cancer was the set of CDR3 differences across clinicopathological groups. With MiXCR, TCRdb called clones anew from the PCR reads. None of the V and J calls come from the authors' own analysis; TCRdb made them. The data show 39,000 or so clones, with approximately 20% seen just once and around 16% held by the top ten. This clone was picked up many times. Thyroid surgery was performed in patients who had received no treatment beforehand. The receptor was derived from a female donor with papillary thyroid cancer or a benign thyroid nodule (not recorded which). Some clones in this sample may be carry-over from other donors' samples. The sample was blood.

The DNA of the CDR3 is TGCAGTGCTAGTATTTACAGCGGGACTGAAGGGTTAAAGAGCAATGAGCAGTTCTTC. It translates to CSASIYSGTEGLKSNEQFF. The rearrangement joins TRBV20-1 to TRBJ2-1, with 7 nucleotides matching TRBD2. J gave up 6 bases and V 3 bases, and 23 bases lay outside the gene matches. This CDR3 is built from 19 residues. Germline CDR1 DFQATT, CDR2 SNEGSKA (reference sequence).